These 10 T cell receptor beta chains share one sample of origin, sequenced in a study of vaccination and CD4 T cells after COVID-19. Sequence data for DNA of cultured CD4+ T cells were generated by the Oncomine TCR Beta short-read assay. TCRdb itself ran the PCR reads through MiXCR, one entry per CDR3 protein. The repertoire holds about 24,000 distinct CDR3 sequences, with less than 80% as singletons. These receptors have no known antigen. Regarding treatment: approximately 9-day PBMC culture with coronavirus spike peptide pools or control peptides (ViraFEST assay). Sequencing was carried out using CD4+ T cells from blood, cultured in vitro. These TCRs come from a human donor who had recovered from COVID-19.

This clonotype has just one count. The chain carries TRBV20-1 and TRBJ2-3, with D tentatively TRBD2 (5 bases). The CDR3 has 13 amino acids. The V and J ends lost 1 base and 4 bases respectively, with 9 bases between them. The germline V gene encodes CDR1 DFQATT and CDR2 SNEGSKA (reference sequence). The CDR3 is CSARAASPDTQYF. The CDR3 DNA sequence: TGCAGTGCTAGAGCTGCTAGCCCAGATACGCAGTATTTT.

The V gene is TRBV20-1, the J gene TRBJ1-1; D gene unclear. The ends were cut back, 6 bases at V and 4 bases at J, with 15 bases in the middle. This CDR3 spans 13 amino acids. CDR1 and CDR2 from the germline V gene are DFQATT and SNEGSKA (reference sequence). The CDR3: CSAHDAGSTEAFF. CDR3 nucleotides: TGCAGTGCCCACGACGCGGGGAGCACTGAAGCTTTCTTT.

The chain is built from TRBV14 and TRBJ2-5; D call uncertain. The CDR3 totals 15 residues. Germline loops: CDR1 SGHDN, CDR2 FVKESK. Trimming stripped 0 bases from V and 7 bases from J, with 15 bases between. CDR3 sequence reads: CASSQETQFVGTQYF. Here the CDR3 DNA reads TGTGCCAGCAGCCAAGAGACCCAGTTTGTTGGGACCCAGTACTTC.

V usage is TRBV2 and J usage is TRBJ1-1; TRBD1 agrees at 8 bases. Germline assignment: CDR1 SNHLY and CDR2 FYNNEI. The CDR3 totals 14 residues. Trimming took 7 bases from V and 8 from J; bases not matched to a gene: 12. CDR3 coding DNA: TGTGCCAGCACTTTGGGACAGGTAGGGAGCGAAGCTTTCTTT. Amino acids: CASTLGQVGSEAFF.

CDR3 DNA sequence: TGTGCCAGCAGCTTGGGCAGGGTTGGTAACAATGAGCAGTTCTTC. Amino acids: CASSLGRVGNNEQFF. The chain joins TRBV7-2 to TRBJ2-1; TRBD1 is a possible D gene (5 bases). Germline V gene sequence: CDR1 SGHTA, CDR2 FQGNSA. Between the trimmed V and J ends, which lost 3 bases and 5 bases, there was a span of 14 bases. This CDR3 comprises 15 residues. The complete variable domain, with remaining parts taken from reference TRBV7-2 and TRBJ2-1, reads GAGVSQSPSNKVTEKGKDVELRCDPISGHTALYWYRQSLGQGLEFLIYFQGNSAPDKSGLPSDRFSAERTGGSVSTLTIQRTQQEDSAVYLCASSLGRVGNNEQFFGPGTRLTVL.

This rearrangement joins TRBV14 to TRBJ2-3; D is ambiguous. Trimming took 0 bases from V and 3 from J, leaving 13 bases between them. The CDR3 contains 16 residues. Germline V CDR1 and CDR2: SGHDN, FVKESK. CDR3 sequence: CASSQEGLFRTDTQYF. The CDR3 DNA is TGTGCCAGCAGCCAAGAGGGTTTATTCAGGACAGATACGCAGTATTTT.

V is TRBV6-5 and J is TRBJ1-4; maybe TRBD1 (6 bases). Between the trimmed V and J ends, which lost 2 bases and 10 bases, there was a span of 11 bases. CDR3 size: 13 residues. CDR1 and CDR2 (germline): MNHEY, SVGAGI. In nucleotides, the CDR3 is TGTGCCAGCAGTTACGTGGGAGGGGGAAAACTGTTTTTT. This codes for CASSYVGGGKLFF.

The J gene is TRBJ1-6, the V gene TRBV5-1; D might be TRBD1 (5 bases). In germline, CDR1 is SGHRS, CDR2 YFSETQ. This CDR3 has 16 amino acids. Trimming removed 4 bases from V and 5 bases from J, with 16 bases in between. The CDR3 reads CASSGYQGYDNSPLHF. DNA of the CDR3: TGCGCCAGCAGCGGATACCAGGGTTACGATAATTCACCCCTCCACTTT.

The chain has TRBV11-2 and TRBJ1-5; no definite D call. Deletions cut 5 bases from V and 3 bases from J, with 5 bases between. The CDR3 has 12 amino acids. The germline CDR1 and CDR2 sequences are SGHAT and FQNNGV. CDR3 in DNA: TGTGCCAGCAGCCTAGCCAATCAGCCCCAGCATTTT. Its protein product is CASSLANQPQHF.

The chain combines TRBV19 with TRBJ2-1; TRBD1 aligns across 12 bases. This CDR3 spans 14 amino acids. Trimming took 4 bases from V and 8 from J; bases not matched to a gene: 3. CDR1 is LNHDA and CDR2 is SQIVND in the germline V gene (reference sequence). CDR3 sequence reads: CASSRDRGQDEQFF. The CDR3 DNA reads as TGTGCCAGTAGTAGGGACAGGGGGCAGGATGAGCAGTTCTTC.